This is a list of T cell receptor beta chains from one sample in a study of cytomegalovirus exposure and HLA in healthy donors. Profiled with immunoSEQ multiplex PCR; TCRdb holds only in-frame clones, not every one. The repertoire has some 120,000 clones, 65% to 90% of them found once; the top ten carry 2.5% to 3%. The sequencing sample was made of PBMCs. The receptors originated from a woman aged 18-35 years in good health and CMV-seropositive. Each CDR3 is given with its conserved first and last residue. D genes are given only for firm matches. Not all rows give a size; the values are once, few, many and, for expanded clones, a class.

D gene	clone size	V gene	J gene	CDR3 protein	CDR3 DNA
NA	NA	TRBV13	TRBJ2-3	CASSSLESGASDTQYF	TGTGCCAGCAGCTCGCTAGAGAGTGGGGCGTCAGATACGCAGTATTTT
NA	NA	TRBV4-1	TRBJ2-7	CASTGDYEQYF	TGCGCCAGCACCGGTGATTACGAGCAGTACTTC
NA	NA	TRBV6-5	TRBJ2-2	CASSYFGGNTGELFF	TGTGCCAGCAGTTACTTCGGGGGGAACACCGGGGAGCTGTTTTTT
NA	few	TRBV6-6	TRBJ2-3	CASSSSAGIADTQYF	TGTGCCAGCAGTTCGAGTGCGGGGATTGCAGATACGCAGTATTTT
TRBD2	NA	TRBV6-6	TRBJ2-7	CASKTSGGGYEQYF	TGTGCCAGCAAAACGTCGGGGGGGGGATACGAGCAGTACTTC
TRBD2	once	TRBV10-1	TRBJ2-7	CASSPSGNYEQYF	TGCGCCAGCAGTCCTAGCGGGAACTACGAGCAGTACTTC
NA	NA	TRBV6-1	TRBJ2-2	CASRVVSFTGELFF	TGTGCCAGCAGGGTGGTTAGTTTCACCGGGGAGCTGTTTTTT
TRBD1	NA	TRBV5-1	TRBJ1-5	CASRDSTGTGTTYSNQPQHF	TGCGCCAGCAGGGATTCGACCGGGACAGGGACCACTTATAGCAATCAGCCCCAGCATTTT
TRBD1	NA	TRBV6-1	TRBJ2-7	CASSETGVGSYEQYF	TGTGCCAGCAGTGAAACAGGGGTGGGGTCCTACGAGCAGTACTTC
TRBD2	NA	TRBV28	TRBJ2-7	CASSFQRGTSGGNYEQYF	TGTGCCAGCAGTTTTCAGAGGGGGACTAGCGGGGGCAACTACGAGCAGTACTTC
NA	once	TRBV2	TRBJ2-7	CAILPGSSYEQYF	TGTGCCATCCTTCCCGGGTCCTCCTACGAGCAGTACTTC
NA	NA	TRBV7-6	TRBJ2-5	CASSLGDGRQETQYF	TGTGCCAGCAGCTTAGGGGACGGGAGACAAGAGACCCAGTACTTC
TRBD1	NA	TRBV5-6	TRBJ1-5	CASSRGTGGYGQPQHF	TGTGCCAGCAGCCGGGGGACAGGTGGTTACGGTCAGCCCCAGCATTTT
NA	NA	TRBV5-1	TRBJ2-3	CASSSWTSTDTQYF	TGCGCCAGCAGCTCTTGGACTAGCACAGATACGCAGTATTTT
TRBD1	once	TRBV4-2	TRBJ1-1	CASSQDHGTGFFTEAFF	TGTGCCAGCAGCCAAGATCATGGGACAGGGTTTTTCACTGAAGCTTTCTTT
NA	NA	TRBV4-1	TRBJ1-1	CASSRGPQGYAEAFF	TGCGCCAGCAGCCGAGGCCCCCAGGGATACGCTGAAGCTTTCTTT
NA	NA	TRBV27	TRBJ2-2	CASSLTSWGEHTGELFF	TGTGCCAGCAGCCTTACCTCGTGGGGAGAACACACCGGGGAGCTGTTTTTT
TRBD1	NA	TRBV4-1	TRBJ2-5	CASSRTGGQGTETQYF	TGCGCCAGCAGCCGCACGGGGGGACAGGGGACCGAGACCCAGTACTTC
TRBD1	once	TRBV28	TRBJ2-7	CASSSAGQGGLEQYF	TGTGCCAGCAGTTCTGCGGGACAGGGGGGCCTCGAGCAGTACTTC
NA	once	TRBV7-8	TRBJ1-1	CASSFREDTEAFF	TGTGCCAGCAGCTTTCGGGAGGACACTGAAGCTTTCTTT
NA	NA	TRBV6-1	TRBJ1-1	CASTLGTEAFF	TGTGCCAGCACCCTCGGCACTGAAGCTTTCTTT
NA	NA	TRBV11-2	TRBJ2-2	CASTPGSFDGELFF	TGTGCCAGCACCCCGGGTTCCTTCGACGGGGAGCTGTTTTTT
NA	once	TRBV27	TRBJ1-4	CASGKQATNEKLFF	TGTGCCAGCGGGAAACAGGCCACTAATGAAAAACTGTTTTTT
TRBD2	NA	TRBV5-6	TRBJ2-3	CASSPISGGAQDTQYF	TGTGCCAGCAGCCCGATTAGCGGGGGGGCTCAAGATACGCAGTATTTT
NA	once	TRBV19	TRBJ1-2	CASSRRTLPDYGYTF	TGTGCCAGTAGCCGGCGGACTCTACCCGACTATGGCTACACCTTC
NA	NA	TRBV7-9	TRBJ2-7	CASSLVASSYEQYF	TGTGCCAGCAGCTTAGTAGCGAGCTCCTACGAGCAGTACTTC
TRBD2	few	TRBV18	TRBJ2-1	CASSLAGGSDEQFF	TGTGCCAGCTCCCTTGCGGGGGGAAGCGATGAGCAGTTCTTC
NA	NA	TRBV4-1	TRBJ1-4	CASRRGVGTNEKLFF	TGCGCCAGCCGGCGGGGGGTGGGAACTAATGAAAAACTGTTTTTT
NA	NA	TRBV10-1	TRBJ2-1	CASSELFDNSYNEQFF	TGCGCCAGCAGTGAGTTGTTCGACAACTCCTACAATGAGCAGTTCTTC
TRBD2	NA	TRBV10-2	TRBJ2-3	CASSELAGADTQYF	TGCGCCAGCAGTGAACTAGCGGGGGCAGATACGCAGTATTTT
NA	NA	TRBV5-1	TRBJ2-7	CASSFAASNEQYF	TGCGCCAGCAGCTTTGCGGCTAGTAACGAGCAGTACTTC
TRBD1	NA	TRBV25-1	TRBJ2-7	CASTESDRDYEQYF	TGTGCCAGCACCGAATCTGACAGGGACTACGAGCAGTACTTC
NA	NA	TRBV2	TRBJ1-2	CASISRVNYGYTF	TGTGCCAGCATAAGCAGGGTAAACTATGGCTACACCTTC
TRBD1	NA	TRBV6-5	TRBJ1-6	CASSPNDRVDSPLHF	TGTGCCAGCAGTCCTAATGACAGGGTGGATTCACCCCTCCACTTT
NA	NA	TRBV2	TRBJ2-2	CASCATGELFF	TGTGCCAGCTGCGCGACCGGGGAGCTGTTTTTT
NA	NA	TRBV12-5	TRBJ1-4	CASGSPTGRPNEKLFF	TGTGCTAGTGGTTCGCCTACAGGGCGGCCTAATGAAAAACTGTTTTTT
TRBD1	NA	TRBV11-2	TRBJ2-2	CASSFDRGGTGELFF	TGTGCCAGCAGCTTTGACAGGGGCGGCACCGGGGAGCTGTTTTTT
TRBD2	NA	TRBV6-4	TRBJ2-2	CASSDPPAGGGNTGELFF	TGTGCCAGCAGTGACCCACCCGCTGGGGGGGGGAACACCGGGGAGCTGTTTTTT
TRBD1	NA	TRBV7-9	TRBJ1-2	CASSLVPGQVLGVGYTF	TGTGCCAGCAGCTTGGTCCCCGGACAGGTTCTAGGGGTCGGCTACACCTTC
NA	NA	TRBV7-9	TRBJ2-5	CASSRLVLEETQYF	TGTGCCAGCAGCCGACTCGTGTTGGAGGAGACCCAGTACTTC
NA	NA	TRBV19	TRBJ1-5	CASSLVSSNQPQHF	TGTGCCAGTAGTCTAGTTAGTAGCAATCAGCCCCAGCATTTT
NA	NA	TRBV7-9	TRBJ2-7	CASSLAGQGMDEQYF	TGTGCCAGCAGCTTAGCGGGTCAGGGGATGGACGAGCAGTACTTC
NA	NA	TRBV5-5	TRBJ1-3	CASSLVWAGQESGNTIYF	TGTGCCAGCAGCTTGGTGTGGGCAGGCCAAGAAAGTGGAAACACCATATATTTT
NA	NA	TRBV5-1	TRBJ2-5	CASSLVADKETQYF	TGCGCCAGCAGCTTGGTGGCAGATAAAGAGACCCAGTACTTC
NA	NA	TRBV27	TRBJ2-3	CASSPQGPDTQYF	TGTGCCAGCAGTCCACAGGGCCCAGATACGCAGTATTTT
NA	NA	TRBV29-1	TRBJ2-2	CSVDRQGVRDGELFF	TGCAGCGTTGATAGGCAGGGTGTAAGGGACGGGGAGCTGTTTTTT
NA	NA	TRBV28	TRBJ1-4	CASSLYRGSNEKLFF	TGTGCCAGCAGTTTATATCGAGGATCCAATGAAAAACTGTTTTTT
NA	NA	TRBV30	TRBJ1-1	CAWRVGGPF	TGTGCCTGGAGGGTTGGAGGTCCTTTT
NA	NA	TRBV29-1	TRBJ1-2	CSVELSGNGYTF	TGCAGCGTTGAATTGAGCGGGAATGGCTACACCTTC